These 26 T cell receptor beta chains originate from one sample sequenced in a study of human CD8 memory T cell subsets (dated by TCRdb to 2020 to 2021). A Human TCR Profiling Kit was used to prepare UMI-labeled 5' RACE TCRbeta libraries. After reprocessing by TCRdb, each CDR3 protein sequence is one entry, and no DNA is given. This sample's clone table shows some 3,700 distinct CDR3 sequences. The top ten clones comprise 15% to 20% of the sample. Sequenced: CD8+ T cells from PBMCs. These TCRs come from a human donor in good health.

V is TRBV12-3 or TRBV12-4 and J is TRBJ2-3; the TRBD2 assignment by TCRdb is unverifiable without DNA. The CDR3 contains 15 residues. CDR3 sequence reads: CASTSGLASWNTQYF.

The V gene is TRBV7-6, the J gene TRBJ2-1; lacking DNA, the TRBD1 call made by TCRdb goes unchecked. The CDR3 length is 15 residues. Germline CDR1 reads SGHVS; CDR2 reads FNYEAQ. CDR3: CASSTPGQGGVEQFF.

By frequency, this clonotype is medium-sized. V usage is TRBV2 and J usage is TRBJ2-7; the TCRdb D gene call, TRBD1, has no DNA to confirm it. This CDR3 contains 11 residues. Germline CDR1 reads SNHLY; CDR2 reads FYNNEI. The CDR3 loop is CAGGRTYEQYF.

This clonotype is deemed medium-sized by its frequency. V and J are TRBV11-1 and TRBJ1-1. The germline gives CDR1 SGHAT, CDR2 FQDESV (reference sequence). This CDR3 is 12 amino acids long. CDR3 protein: CASSWGRTEAFF.

According to its frequency, this clonotype is medium-sized. CDR3 protein: CASTVGDNEQFF. The J gene is TRBJ2-1, the V gene TRBV6-2 or TRBV6-3; the TCRdb D gene call, TRBD2, has no DNA to confirm it. Germline CDR1 and CDR2: MNHEY and SVGEGT. The CDR3 has 12 amino acids.

This rearrangement joins TRBV11-2 to TRBJ2-5. There are 14 residues in the CDR3. Germline lookup yields CDR1 SGHAT and CDR2 FQNNGV. The CDR3 protein is CASKGTTEQETQYF.

This clonotype is called medium-sized based on its frequency. This chain uses TRBV7-8 with TRBJ2-3; TCRdb picks TRBD2, but there is no DNA to check that call. The CDR3 covers 15 residues. Germline values: CDR1 SGHVS, CDR2 FQNEAQ. The CDR3: CASSQTSGSTDTQYF.

Considering frequency, this clonotype is medium-sized. The V and J genes are TRBV29-1 and TRBJ2-2; the TCRdb D gene call, TRBD2, has no DNA to confirm it. This CDR3 is 16 amino acids long. The germline gives CDR1 SQVTM, CDR2 ANQGSEA. The CDR3 protein is CSVGSPSGGGTGELFF.

The genes are TRBV7-9 and TRBJ1-5; the TCRdb call, TRBD1, lacks DNA for checking. Per the germline V gene, CDR1 is SEHNR and CDR2 is FQNEAQ (reference sequence). The CDR3 extends over 15 amino acids. The CDR3 region is CASSLGQGSNQPQHF. The variable domain in full, completed from reference TRBV7-9 and TRBJ1-5, reads DTGVSQNPRHKITKRGQNVTFRCDPISEHNRLYWYRQTLGQGPEFLTYFQNEAQLEKSRLLSDRFSAERPKGSFSTLEIQRTEQGDSAMYLCASSLGQGSNQPQHFGDGTRLSIL.

This clonotype is labeled medium-sized based on frequency. CDR3 residues: CASRGTGGNEQFF. The chain uses TRBV2 and TRBJ2-1; as DNA is missing, the TRBD1 call by TCRdb cannot be tested. Germline assignment: CDR1 SNHLY and CDR2 FYNNEI. The CDR3 spans 13 residues.

In terms of frequency, this clonotype is medium-sized. This CDR3 is CASSLNPYEQYF. This chain links TRBV7-9 with TRBJ2-7. The CDR3 loop spans 12 amino acids. Germline loops: CDR1 SEHNR, CDR2 FQNEAQ (reference sequence).

This chain links TRBV4-1 with TRBJ2-3. This CDR3 has 18 residues. Germline values: CDR1 MGHRA, CDR2 YSYEKL. The CDR3 is CASSPRFSTRSSTDTQYF.

This clonotype is labeled medium-sized based on frequency. This chain joins TRBV29-1 and TRBJ2-7; TCRdb selects TRBD2, and the lack of DNA leaves this call unchecked. Germline CDR1 reads SQVTM; CDR2 reads ANQGSEA. The CDR3 length is 14 residues. This chain's CDR3 is CSVLGLQSSYEQYF.

The chain uses TRBV29-1 and TRBJ2-2; the TCRdb D gene call, TRBD2, has no DNA to confirm it. The CDR3 contains 14 residues. Looked up from germline, CDR1 is SQVTM and CDR2 is ANQGSEA. The CDR3 loop is CSVASGTFPGELFF.

This chain joins TRBV7-6 and TRBJ2-5; the D call of TRBD1 rests on TCRdb alone, since no DNA is present to check it. The CDR3 is 14 residues long. The germline V gene encodes CDR1 SGHVS and CDR2 FNYEAQ. CDR3: CASSFPDRAETQYF. The full variable domain, with the rest looked up from reference TRBV7-6 and TRBJ2-5, is GAGVSQSPRYKVTKRGQDVALRCDPISGHVSLYWYRQALGQGPEFLTYFNYEAQQDKSGLPNDRFSAERPEGSISTLTIQRTEQRDSAMYRCASSFPDRAETQYFGPGTRLLVL.

This chain uses TRBV5-1 with TRBJ1-1; the D gene TCRdb calls, TRBD1, cannot be checked with no DNA. CDR1 is SGHRS and CDR2 is YFSETQ in the germline V gene. There are 14 residues in the CDR3. CDR3: CASSLAGGSTEAFF.

The V and J genes are TRBV11-2 and TRBJ1-6; TCRdb designates TRBD1, a call that cannot be tested without DNA. This CDR3 is built from 14 residues. Germline assignment: CDR1 SGHAT and CDR2 FQNNGV. CDR3 residues: CASSLRTVWSPLHF.

This clonotype is called medium-sized (0.01 to 0.1%) based on its frequency. The rearrangement joins TRBV4-3 to TRBJ2-5; TCRdb indicates TRBD1, and absent DNA this call remains unverified. Germline loops: CDR1 LGHNA, CDR2 YSLEER. The CDR3 extends over 14 amino acids. CDR3: CASSQDFQGETQYF.

This clonotype is deemed large by its frequency. The J gene is TRBJ2-2, the V gene TRBV4-2; TCRdb selects TRBD2, and the lack of DNA leaves this call unchecked. The V gene's germline CDR1 is LGHNA and CDR2 YNFKEQ. There are 18 residues in the CDR3. CDR3 sequence: CASSQVSGSENPTGELFF.

The rearrangement uses TRBV9 and TRBJ2-3; the TCRdb call, TRBD2, lacks DNA for checking. The CDR3 contains 17 residues. Germline lookup yields CDR1 SGDLS and CDR2 YYNGEE. The chain's CDR3 is CASSVAQGLDVSDTQYF.

The chain carries TRBV24-1 and TRBJ2-1; the D gene TCRdb calls, TRBD2, cannot be checked with no DNA. Germline V gene lookup returns CDR1 KGHDR and CDR2 SFDVKD. There are 13 residues in the CDR3. The CDR3: CATMGGSYNEQFF.

The chain uses TRBV28 and TRBJ2-1; TCRdb reports TRBD1, a call that lacks DNA to check it against. CDR3 size: 16 residues. Germline CDR1 is MDHEN and CDR2 is SYDVKM. The chain's CDR3 is CASSFLQSGGYNEQFF.

The V call is TRBV19, the J call TRBJ2-1. Germline assignment: CDR1 LNHDA and CDR2 SQIVND (reference sequence). This CDR3 is built from 15 residues. CDR3 region: CASSSAISSYNEQFF.

The chain uses TRBV7-7 and TRBJ2-1; TCRdb returns TRBD2, unconfirmable since there is no DNA. Germline V gene lookup returns CDR1 SSHAT and CDR2 FNYEAQ (reference sequence). The CDR3 is made up of 16 amino acids. The CDR3 loop reads CASSSSSGFSYNEQFF.

Its frequency marks this clonotype as medium-sized. The rearrangement joins TRBV29-1 to TRBJ2-5; checking the TCRdb D call of TRBD2 is not possible without DNA. The length of the CDR3 is 13 residues. From germline, CDR1 is SQVTM and CDR2 ANQGSEA. CDR3 region: CSVEARDLGTQYF.

According to its frequency, this clonotype is medium-sized. The chain combines TRBV4-3 with TRBJ1-5. The length of the CDR3 is 14 residues. Germline V lookup: CDR1 LGHNA, CDR2 YSLEER. This chain's CDR3 is CASSQDRRNQPQHF.